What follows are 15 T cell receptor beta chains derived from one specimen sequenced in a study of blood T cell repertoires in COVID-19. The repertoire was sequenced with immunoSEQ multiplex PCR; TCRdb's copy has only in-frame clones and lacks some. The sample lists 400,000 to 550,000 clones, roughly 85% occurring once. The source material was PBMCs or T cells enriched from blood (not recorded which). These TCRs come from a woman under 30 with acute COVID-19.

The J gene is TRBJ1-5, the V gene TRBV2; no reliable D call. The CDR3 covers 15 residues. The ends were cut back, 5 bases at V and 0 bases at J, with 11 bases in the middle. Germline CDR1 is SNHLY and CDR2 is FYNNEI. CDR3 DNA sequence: TGTGCCAGCAGTTCAGGTGACCTTAGCAATCAGCCCCAGCATTTT. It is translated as CASSSGDLSNQPQHF.

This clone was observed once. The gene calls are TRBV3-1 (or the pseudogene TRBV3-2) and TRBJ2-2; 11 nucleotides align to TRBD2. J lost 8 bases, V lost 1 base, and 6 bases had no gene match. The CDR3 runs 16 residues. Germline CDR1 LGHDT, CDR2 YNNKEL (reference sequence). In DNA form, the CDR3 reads TGTGCCAGCAGCCAAGGCACTAGCGGGAGACTTGGGGAGCTGTTTTTT. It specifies CASSQGTSGRLGELFF.

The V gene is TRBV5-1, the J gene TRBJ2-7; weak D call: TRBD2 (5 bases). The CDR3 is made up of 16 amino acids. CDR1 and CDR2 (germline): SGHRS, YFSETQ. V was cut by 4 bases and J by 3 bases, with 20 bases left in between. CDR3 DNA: TGCGCCAGCAGCCCCGAGGGTGGGGTAACCTTCTACGAGCAGTACTTC. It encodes CASSPEGGVTFYEQYF.

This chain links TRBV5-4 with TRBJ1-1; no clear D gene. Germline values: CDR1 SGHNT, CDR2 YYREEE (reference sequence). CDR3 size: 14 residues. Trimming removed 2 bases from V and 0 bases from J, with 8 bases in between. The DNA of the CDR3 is TGTGCCAGCAGCTTATTCGGTATGAACACTGAAGCTTTCTTT. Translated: CASSLFGMNTEAFF.

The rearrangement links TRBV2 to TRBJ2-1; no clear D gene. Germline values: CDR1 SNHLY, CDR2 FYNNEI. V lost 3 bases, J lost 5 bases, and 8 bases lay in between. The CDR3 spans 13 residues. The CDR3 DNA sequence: TGTGCCAGCAGTGAGAACAGAGACAATGAGCAGTTCTTC. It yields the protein CASSENRDNEQFF.

The CDR3 protein is CASSLPVANGYTF. The CDR3 DNA follows: TGCGCCAGCAGCCTCCCGGTCGCCAACGGCTACACCTTC. The rearrangement joins TRBV4-1 to TRBJ1-2; no firm D call. This CDR3 contains 13 residues. Germline CDR1 is MGHRA and CDR2 is YSYEKL. V dropped 4 bases and J dropped 8 bases, with 14 bases sitting between them.

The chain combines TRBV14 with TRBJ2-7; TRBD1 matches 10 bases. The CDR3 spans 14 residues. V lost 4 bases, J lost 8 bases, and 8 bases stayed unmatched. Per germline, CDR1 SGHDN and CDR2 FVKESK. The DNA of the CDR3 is TGTGCCAGCAGCCTTACCGGGACAGGGGTGAAGCAGTACTTC. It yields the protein CASSLTGTGVKQYF. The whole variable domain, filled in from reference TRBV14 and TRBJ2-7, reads EAGVTQFPSHSVIEKGQTVTLRCDPISGHDNLYWYRRVMGKEIKFLLHFVKESKQDESGMPNNRFLAERTGGTYSTLKVQPAELEDSGVYFCASSLTGTGVKQYFGPGTRLTVT.

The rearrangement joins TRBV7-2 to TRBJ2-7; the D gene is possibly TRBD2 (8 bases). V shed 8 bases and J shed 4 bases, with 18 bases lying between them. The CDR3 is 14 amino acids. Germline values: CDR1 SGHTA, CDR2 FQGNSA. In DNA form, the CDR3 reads TGTGCCAGCTGTACGGGAGGGGGCTCGTACGAGCAGTACTTC. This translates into CASCTGGGSYEQYF.

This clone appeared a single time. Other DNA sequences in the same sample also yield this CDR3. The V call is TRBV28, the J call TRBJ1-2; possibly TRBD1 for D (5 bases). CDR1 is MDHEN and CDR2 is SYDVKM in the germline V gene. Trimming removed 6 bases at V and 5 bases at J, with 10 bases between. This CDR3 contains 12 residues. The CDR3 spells CASSPGDYGYTF. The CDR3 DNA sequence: TGTGCCAGCAGCCCGGGGGATTATGGCTACACCTTC.

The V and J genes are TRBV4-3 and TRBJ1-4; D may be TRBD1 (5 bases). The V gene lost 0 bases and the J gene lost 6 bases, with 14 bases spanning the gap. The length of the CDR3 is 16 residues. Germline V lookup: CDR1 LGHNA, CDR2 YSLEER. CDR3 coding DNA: TGCGCCAGCAGCCAAGATAGTCGGGGGTTTTATGAAAAACTGTTTTTT. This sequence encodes CASSQDSRGFYEKLFF.

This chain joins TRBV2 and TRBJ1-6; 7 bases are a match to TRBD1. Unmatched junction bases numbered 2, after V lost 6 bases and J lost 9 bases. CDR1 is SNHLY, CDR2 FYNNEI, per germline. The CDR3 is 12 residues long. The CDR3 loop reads CASSAGGSPLHF. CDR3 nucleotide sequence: TGTGCCAGCAGCGCAGGGGGTTCACCCCTCCACTTT.

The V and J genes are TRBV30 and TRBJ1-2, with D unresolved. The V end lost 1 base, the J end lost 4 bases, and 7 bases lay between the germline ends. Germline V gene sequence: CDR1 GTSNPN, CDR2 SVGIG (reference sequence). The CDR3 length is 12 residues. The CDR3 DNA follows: TGTGCCTGGAGTGCTCGTTCCTATGGCTACACCTTC. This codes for CAWSARSYGYTF. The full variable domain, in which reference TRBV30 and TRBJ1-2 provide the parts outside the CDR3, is SQTIHQWPATLVQPVGSPLSLECTVEGTSNPNLYWYRQAAGRGLQLLFYSVGIGQISSEVPQNLSASRPQDRQFILSSKKLLLSDSGFYLCAWSARSYGYTFGSGTRLTVV.

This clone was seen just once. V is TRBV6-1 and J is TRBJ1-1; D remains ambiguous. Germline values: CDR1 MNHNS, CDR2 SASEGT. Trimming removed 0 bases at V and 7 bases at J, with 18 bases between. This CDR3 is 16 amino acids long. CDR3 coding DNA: TGTGCCAGCAGTGAAGCGCCCCCGGGATCGACGCGTGAAGCTTTCTTT. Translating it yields CASSEAPPGSTREAFF.

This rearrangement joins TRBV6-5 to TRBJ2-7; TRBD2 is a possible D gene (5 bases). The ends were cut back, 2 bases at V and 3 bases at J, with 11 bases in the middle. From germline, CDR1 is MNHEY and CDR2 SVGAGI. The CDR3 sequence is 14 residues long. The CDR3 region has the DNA TGTGCCAGCAGTTACAGCAAGCGGAACTACGAGCAGTACTTC. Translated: CASSYSKRNYEQYF.

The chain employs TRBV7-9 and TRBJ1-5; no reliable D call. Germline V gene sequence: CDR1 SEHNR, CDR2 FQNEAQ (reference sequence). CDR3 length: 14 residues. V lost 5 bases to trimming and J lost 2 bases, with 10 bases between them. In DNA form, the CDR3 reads TGTGCCAGCAGCCAGGCGGGCGGCAATCAGCCCCAGCATTTT. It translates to CASSQAGGNQPQHF. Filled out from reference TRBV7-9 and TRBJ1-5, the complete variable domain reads DTGVSQNPRHKITKRGQNVTFRCDPISEHNRLYWYRQTLGQGPEFLTYFQNEAQLEKSRLLSDRFSAERPKGSFSTLEIQRTEQGDSAMYLCASSQAGGNQPQHFGDGTRLSIL.